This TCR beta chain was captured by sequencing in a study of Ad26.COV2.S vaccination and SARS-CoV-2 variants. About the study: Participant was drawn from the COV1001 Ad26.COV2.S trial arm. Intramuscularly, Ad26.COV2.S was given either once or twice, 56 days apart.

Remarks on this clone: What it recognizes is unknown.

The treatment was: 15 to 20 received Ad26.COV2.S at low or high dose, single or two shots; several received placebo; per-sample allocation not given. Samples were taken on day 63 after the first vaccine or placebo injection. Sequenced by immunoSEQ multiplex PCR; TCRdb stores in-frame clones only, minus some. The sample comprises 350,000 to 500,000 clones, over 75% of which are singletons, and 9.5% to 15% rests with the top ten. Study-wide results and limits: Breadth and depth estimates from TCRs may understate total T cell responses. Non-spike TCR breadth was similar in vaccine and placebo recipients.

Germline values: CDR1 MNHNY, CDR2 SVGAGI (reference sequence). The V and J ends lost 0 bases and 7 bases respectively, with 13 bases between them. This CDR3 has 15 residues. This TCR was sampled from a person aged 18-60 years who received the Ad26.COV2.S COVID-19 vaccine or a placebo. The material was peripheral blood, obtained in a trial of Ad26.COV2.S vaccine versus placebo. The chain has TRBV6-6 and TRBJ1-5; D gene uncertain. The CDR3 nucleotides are TGTGCCAGCAGTTACTCGGTAAAGACCTGGCAGCCCCAGCATTTT. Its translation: CASSYSVKTWQPQHF.